The T cell receptor beta chain described here comes from a study of identical twins. After template switching added a universal primer site, the resulting cDNA carried unique molecular identifiers. TCRdb used MiXCR to reprocess the 5' RACE reads, holding one entry per CDR3 protein. The sample lists nearly 650,000 distinct CDR3 sequences; 7.1% were seen once. This clonotype was seen repeatedly, ten times or more. As yet, its antigen is unknown. Broader study findings: Cord blood's abundant beta clonotypes had fewer insertions, unlike memory repertoires. Analyses based on zero insertions could be partly confounded by invariant MAIT and iNKT cells.

Germline CDR1 is MNHEY and CDR2 is SVGAGI. CDR3 length: 16 residues. V lost 2 bases, J lost 6 bases, and 19 bases lay in between. This sample was also put to use in a study of yellow fever vaccine responses in identical twins.

This chain joins TRBV6-5 and TRBJ1-1, with D perhaps matching TRBD1 (5 bases). Sequencing was done on a sample of PBMCs. This clonotype was sampled from a woman in her late teens or twenties in good health. CDR3 sequence: CASSYDFGGGNAEAFF. The DNA for the CDR3 is TGTGCCAGCAGTTACGATTTCGGTGGGGGAAACGCTGAAGCTTTCTTT.